This TCR beta chain was sequenced for a study of CD8 T cells in Susac syndrome (dated by TCRdb to the late 2010s). With regard to the full study: Of the Susac syndrome patients who were sequenced, eight were in clinical remission while more than five had clinically active disease. At blood withdrawal, Susac syndrome patients were either therapy-naive, taking corticosteroids (in some cases with IVIg as well), or taking IVIg alone. The study used repertoire sequencing to test whether antigen drove CD8+ T cell activation and differentiation in Susac syndrome. CD8+ T cell repertoire clonality was compared between about a dozen healthy donors, approximately 14 Susac syndrome patients and 15 multiple sclerosis patients. Results the study describes overall, beyond this receptor: In the total CD8+ and CD8+ TEMRA repertoires, around 15 and five Susac-specific public clones, respectively, were identified. Susac syndrome CD8+ repertoires showed clonal expansion, highest in CD8+ TEMRA cells and greater in clinically active than remitting patients. The TCR sequencing and HLA analysis was acknowledged to have included a relatively small number of individuals.

The CDR3 sequence holds 15 residues, the cysteine and phenylalanine included. The kept DNA is CDR3 alone, 45 bases in frame from the first base. For CDR1 and CDR2, the germline V gene lists MNHEY and SVGAGI. Trimming leaves V shorter by 6 bases and J shorter by 8 bases, with the junction holding 10 bases beyond the gene matches. High-throughput TCR beta sequencing profiled peripheral blood CD8+ and CD4+ T cells from healthy donors, Susac syndrome patients and multiple sclerosis patients. Recently defined diagnostic criteria for definite or probable disease were met by the Susac syndrome patients. Bulk CD8+ and CD4+ T cells were purified by magnetic negative isolation, whereas CD8+ TEMRA cells were enriched by FACS. Blood was drawn into EDTA tubes, processed within 24 hours, and PBMCs were isolated by density gradient centrifugation. PBMCs intended for TCR sequencing were cryopreserved in liquid nitrogen and thawed later in a water bath at 37 degrees C. A purity of at least 90% was achieved for sorted or isolated CD4+, CD8+ and CD8+ TEMRA cells.

Of note for this clonotype: Which antigen it targets is not known. No much larger clone exists at a distance of one base, and base qualities are not known.

RNA was extracted using the RNeasy kit, and about 0.45 to 1 ug of the RNA was reverse transcribed with random hexamers. TCR beta CDR3 regions were amplified with the immunoSEQ multiplex PCR assay covering 54 Vbeta and 13 Jbeta segments. PCR amplification bias was corrected using a synthetic template baseline for primer optimization and computational correction. For the original study's pipeline: Reads were annotated to V, D and J genes per IMGT and analyzed with immunoSEQ Analyzer, keeping only productive sequences. Clonality was computed as one minus Shannon entropy normalized by log2 of the number of productive unique sequences. For each patient and control, public and private clones were evaluated among the 100 most prevalent clones. Clones were defined as Susac-specific if absent from the healthy and MS cohorts, from some 1,000 published viral clones and from other ImmuneACCESS disease sequences. TCRdb reprocessing: public reads trimmed at Q25 with fastp, clones called with MiXCR, in-frame beta chains kept. CDR3 protein sequences are deduplicated, and each keeps its most common genes and DNA. The V and J calls, along with clone size, are taken from TCRdb and not from the paper's own processing. Present in this sample are 100,000 to 150,000 distinct CDR3 sequences, 90% to 95% of which were seen just once. The ten largest clones take up 0.21% of the sample.

This receptor chain uses TRBV6-5 and TRBJ2-1, with TRBD2 matching 10 junction bases. Sequenced: CD8+ T cells from PBMCs. This clonotype was sampled from a human donor with Susac syndrome. In nucleotides, the sequence is TGTGCCAGCAGGTTCGGGGCTAGCGGGGGTCATGAGCAGTTCTTC. This encodes CASRFGASGGHEQFF.